This T cell receptor beta chain was profiled in a study of blood T cells in healthy people across ages. Sample donors were healthy Caucasian individuals that came from Russia, aged 6 to 90. This clonotype came up a few times. Antigen unknown. V dropped 3 bases and J dropped 3 bases, with 9 bases sitting between them. Germline loops: CDR1 MNHEY, CDR2 SMNVEV (reference sequence). The CDR3 contains 13 residues. A second PCR, run for roughly 7 to 11 cycles, used a sample-barcoded 5' primer plus a J-beta primer mix. Using its own MiXCR run on the 5' RACE reads, TCRdb lists one record per CDR3 protein. The sample records about 1.6 million distinct CDR3 sequences, roughly 30% being singletons. The study, taken as a whole, reports: Strong correlation existed between TCR beta diversity and naive T cell percentage.

The V gene is TRBV27, the J gene TRBJ2-7, with D unresolved. This sequence originates from a woman aged 25-40 years in good health. Sequenced sample: blood. Here the CDR3 reads CASSFQRHYEQYF. The DNA of the CDR3 is TGTGCCAGCAGTTTTCAGAGGCACTACGAGCAGTACTTC.